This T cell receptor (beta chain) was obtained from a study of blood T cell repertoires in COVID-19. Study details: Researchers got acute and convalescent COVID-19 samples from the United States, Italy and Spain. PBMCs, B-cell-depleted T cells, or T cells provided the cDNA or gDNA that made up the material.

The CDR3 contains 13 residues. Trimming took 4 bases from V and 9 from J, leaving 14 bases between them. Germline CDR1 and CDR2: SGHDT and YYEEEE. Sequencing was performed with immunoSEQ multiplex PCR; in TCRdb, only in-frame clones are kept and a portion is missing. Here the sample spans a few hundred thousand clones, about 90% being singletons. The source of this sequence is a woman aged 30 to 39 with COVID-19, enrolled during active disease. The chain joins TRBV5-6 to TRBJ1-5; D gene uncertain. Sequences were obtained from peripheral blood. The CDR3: CASSRGAPGPQHF. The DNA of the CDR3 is TGTGCCAGCAGCAGAGGTGCTCCCGGGCCCCAGCATTTT.